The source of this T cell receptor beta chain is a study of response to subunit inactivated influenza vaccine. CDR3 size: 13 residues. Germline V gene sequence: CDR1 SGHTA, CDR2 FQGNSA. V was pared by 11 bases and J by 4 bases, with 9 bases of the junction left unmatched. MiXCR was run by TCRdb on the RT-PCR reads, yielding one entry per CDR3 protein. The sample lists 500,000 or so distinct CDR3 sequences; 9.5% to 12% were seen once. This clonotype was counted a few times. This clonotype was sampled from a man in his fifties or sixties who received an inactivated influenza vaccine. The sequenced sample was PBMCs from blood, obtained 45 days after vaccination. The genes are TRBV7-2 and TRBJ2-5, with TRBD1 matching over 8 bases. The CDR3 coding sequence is TGTGCCGTCGACAGGGGTGGGGGAGAGACCCAGTACTTC. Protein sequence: CAVDRGGGETQYF.